These 28 T cell receptor beta chains share one sample of origin, sequenced in a study of cytomegalovirus exposure and HLA in healthy donors. The protocol was immunoSEQ multiplex PCR, while the TCRdb copy is restricted to in-frame clones and leaves out a portion. Of around 110,000 clones in the sample, roughly 90% were seen once. The sequencing sample was made of PBMCs. The receptors were sampled from a young woman in good health and CMV-seropositive.

As DNA, the CDR3 is TGTGCCAGTAGTCCGAAGGGGTTAACTAATGAAAAACTGTTTTTT. It yields the protein CASSPKGLTNEKLFF. The chain joins TRBV19 to TRBJ1-4; weak D call: TRBD1 (5 bases). Deletions cut 5 bases from V and 1 base from J, with 11 bases between. Germline CDR1 LNHDA, CDR2 SQIVND (reference sequence). This CDR3 comprises 15 residues.

The V and J genes are TRBV11-2 and TRBJ2-2; D is unclear. The CDR3 spans 15 residues. Trimming stripped 1 base from V and 2 bases from J, with 8 bases between. Germline loops: CDR1 SGHAT, CDR2 FQNNGV. CDR3 protein: CASSLAVLNTGELFF. CDR3 nucleotide sequence: TGTGCCAGCAGCTTAGCGGTGCTTAACACCGGGGAGCTGTTTTTT.

The V and J genes are TRBV15 and TRBJ2-3; D is possibly TRBD1 (5 bases). Between the trimmed V and J ends, which lost 0 bases and 6 bases, there was a span of 13 bases. CDR1 and CDR2 (germline): LNHNV, YYDKDF (reference sequence). This CDR3 has 15 residues. CDR3 residues: CATSRDHQGWDTQYF. In DNA form, the CDR3 reads TGTGCCACCAGCAGAGACCATCAGGGATGGGATACGCAGTATTTT.

The J gene is TRBJ1-4, the V gene TRBV2; perhaps TRBD1 as D (6 bases). Germline CDR1 reads SNHLY; CDR2 reads FYNNEI. The CDR3 extends over 14 amino acids. Trimming cost V 6 bases and J 2 bases, with 10 bases left between them. As DNA, the CDR3 is TGTGCCAGCAGCCTACAGGGTACTAATGAAAAACTGTTTTTT. Translating gives CASSLQGTNEKLFF.

The chain is built from TRBV19 and TRBJ1-5; 10 bases are shared with TRBD1. The CDR3 extends over 15 amino acids. Germline loops: CDR1 LNHDA, CDR2 SQIVND (reference sequence). The ends lost 4 bases at V and 6 bases at J; junction bases unmatched: 6. CDR3 DNA: TGTGCCAGTAGTACCGGGACAGGGGTTGTTCAGCCCCAGCATTTT. Translating it yields CASSTGTGVVQPQHF.

J is TRBJ2-5 and V is TRBV13; 13 positions match TRBD2. Losses at the gene ends were 3 bases for V and 2 bases for J; bases not matched to a gene: 9. The germline V gene has CDR1 PRHDT and CDR2 FYEKMQ (reference sequence). The CDR3 covers 18 residues. CDR3 sequence: CASSFRTSGGPTQETQYF. CDR3 coding DNA: TGTGCCAGCAGCTTCCGGACTAGCGGGGGCCCTACTCAAGAGACCCAGTACTTC.

The CDR3: CASSPLGATDTQYF. The CDR3 nucleotides are TGTGCCAGCTCACCATTGGGGGCCACAGATACGCAGTATTTT. The chain uses TRBV18 and TRBJ2-3, with D perhaps TRBD1 (6 bases). V was pared by 2 bases and J by 2 bases, with 8 bases between. CDR1 is KGHSH, CDR2 LQKENI, per germline. The CDR3 sequence is 14 residues long.

This rearrangement joins TRBV9 to TRBJ2-3, with TRBD2 matching 7 bases. CDR1 is SGDLS, CDR2 YYNGEE, per germline. Unmatched junction bases numbered 3, after V lost 1 base and J lost 4 bases. CDR3 size: 14 residues. As DNA, the CDR3 is TGTGCCAGCAGCGTAACCCGGGGGGCAGATACGCAGTATTTT. Translation gives CASSVTRGADTQYF.

The CDR3 protein is CASSSLFREAGGYTF. The CDR3 DNA reads TGTGCCAGCAGTTCTTTGTTCAGGGAGGCCGGTGGCTACACCTTC. V gene TRBV27 combines with J gene TRBJ1-2; the D gene is possibly TRBD1 (5 bases). This CDR3 has 15 amino acids. CDR1 is MNHEY, CDR2 SMNVEV, per germline (reference sequence). V was shortened by 4 bases and J by 7 bases, with 19 bases between the two germline ends.

The chain is built from TRBV9 and TRBJ2-4; 8 bases map to TRBD2. The CDR3 has 15 residues. Per the germline V gene, CDR1 is SGDLS and CDR2 is YYNGEE. V lost 8 bases to trimming and J lost 5 bases; unmatched junction nucleotides: 12. In nucleotides, the CDR3 is TGTGCCAGTACGCGGGGGGCCCTAATGGAAAACATTCAGTACTTC. Translated, it gives CASTRGALMENIQYF.

The genes are TRBV29-1 and TRBJ2-7, with a possible D match to TRBD1 (5 bases). The CDR3 length is 13 residues. The V and J ends lost 4 bases and 6 bases respectively, with 16 bases between them. The germline V gene has CDR1 SQVTM and CDR2 ANQGSEA. The CDR3: CSVGDQGTGEQYF. The DNA for the CDR3 is TGCAGCGTTGGAGATCAGGGCACGGGCGAGCAGTACTTC.

Written as DNA, the CDR3 is TGCGCCAGCAGCCCCTCCGGGACAGGGAACACCGGGGAGCTGTTTTTT. Translating gives CASSPSGTGNTGELFF. J is TRBJ2-2 and V is TRBV4-1; 8 bases are shared with TRBD1. CDR3 length: 16 residues. The germline gives CDR1 MGHRA, CDR2 YSYEKL. The V and J ends lost 4 bases and 1 base, in that order; junction bases with no gene match: 5.

This clone was recorded only once. The rearrangement uses TRBV5-8 and TRBJ2-2; 8 bases match TRBD2. This CDR3 spans 15 amino acids. With V trimmed by 10 bases and J by 4 bases, 12 bases remained unmatched. CDR1 is SGHTS and CDR2 is YDEGEE in the germline V gene. The chain's CDR3 is CASEREGWSTGELFF. The CDR3 DNA reads TGTGCCTCCGAACGGGAGGGGTGGAGCACCGGGGAGCTGTTTTTT.

This clone was detected once. Mismatch with germline at one junction end may stem from a read error. This sequence joins TRBV20-1 and TRBJ1-1; 9 nucleotides align to TRBD1. CDR3 size: 11 residues. Germline lookup yields CDR1 DFQATT and CDR2 SNEGSKA (reference sequence). CDR3 DNA sequence: TGCAGTGCAGCACAGGGGGCTGAGGCTTTCTTT. It yields the protein CSAAQGAEAFF.

V is TRBV10-1 and J is TRBJ1-5; perhaps TRBD1 as D (5 bases). This CDR3 spans 14 amino acids. The V end was cut by 8 bases, the J end by 3 bases, with 14 bases between. Germline CDR1 reads WNHNN; CDR2 reads SYGVQD (reference sequence). The CDR3 nucleotides are TGCGCCAGCGGCGTGGGGCTGAACAATCAGCCCCAGCATTTT. This gives the protein CASGVGLNNQPQHF.

The rearrangement uses TRBV9 and TRBJ2-3, with D tentatively TRBD1 (7 bases). CDR1 and CDR2 (germline): SGDLS, YYNGEE. This CDR3 spans 16 amino acids. V lost 3 bases, J lost 0 bases, and 14 bases lay in between. CDR3 in DNA: TGTGCCAGCAGCGCCTCAGGGGGGCCGAGCACAGATACGCAGTATTTT. Translated: CASSASGGPSTDTQYF. Complete variable domain (other parts from reference TRBV9 and TRBJ2-3): DSGVTQTPKHLITATGQRVTLRCSPRSGDLSVYWYQQSLDQGLQFLIQYYNGEERAKGNILERFSAQQFPDLHSELNLSSLELGDSALYFCASSASGGPSTDTQYFGPGTRLTVL.

The genes are TRBV2 and TRBJ1-1; possible D gene TRBD1, 5 bases. V gave up 4 bases and J gave up 0 bases, with 12 bases separating them. Per germline, CDR1 SNHLY and CDR2 FYNNEI. The CDR3 covers 15 residues. The CDR3, as DNA: TGTGCCAGCAGTGCCGACAGATCCATGAACACTGAAGCTTTCTTT. Amino acids: CASSADRSMNTEAFF.

The genes are TRBV28 and TRBJ2-5; TRBD2 matches at 11 bases. This CDR3 contains 15 residues. The junction had 3 bases not matched to a gene; V was cut back by 4 bases and J by 2 bases. Germline values: CDR1 MDHEN, CDR2 SYDVKM. CDR3 loop: CASSSASGGQETQYF. The CDR3 DNA reads as TGTGCCAGCAGTTCCGCTAGCGGGGGGCAAGAGACCCAGTACTTC.

The chain combines TRBV5-4 with TRBJ2-2, with TRBD1 identical over 8 bases. Per germline, CDR1 SGHNT and CDR2 YYREEE (reference sequence). The CDR3 has 15 amino acids. V trimming: 4 bases; J trimming: 3 bases; junction bases outside the gene matches: 5. CDR3 nucleotides: TGTGCCAGCAGCCCCAGGGGGCAGGACACCGGGGAGCTGTTTTTT. Translating it yields CASSPRGQDTGELFF.

The chain uses TRBV5-6 and TRBJ2-7, with a weak D call TRBD2 (6 bases). V lost 2 bases, J lost 9 bases, and 27 bases lay in between. From germline, CDR1 is SGHDT and CDR2 YYEEEE. This CDR3 spans 17 amino acids. CDR3 nucleotides: TGTGCCAGCAGCTTTTCGGCCGCGATCAGGGAGGCCGGGAGGCAGTACGTC. Protein product: CASSFSAAIREAGRQYV.

V usage is TRBV6-1 and J usage is TRBJ1-2; D is uncertain. The germline V gene has CDR1 MNHNS and CDR2 SASEGT. Trimming removed 2 bases at V and 7 bases at J, with 8 bases between. The CDR3 length is 12 residues. Written as DNA, the CDR3 is TGTGCCAGCAGTGAATACACCATTGGCTACACCTTC. Translated: CASSEYTIGYTF.

V is TRBV4-3 and J is TRBJ1-6; D gene ambiguous. The CDR3 consists of 16 residues. The germline V gene encodes CDR1 LGHNA and CDR2 YSLEER. Between the trimmed V and J ends, which lost 3 bases and 0 bases, there was a span of 9 bases. The CDR3 sequence is CASSQLYFSYNSPLHF. The CDR3 coding sequence is TGCGCCAGCAGCCAGCTCTACTTCTCCTATAATTCACCCCTCCACTTT.

The V call is TRBV6-4, the J call TRBJ1-5, with D perhaps TRBD1 (6 bases). CDR1 and CDR2 (germline): MRHNA, SNTAGT. There are 13 residues in the CDR3. Trimming left V 8 bases short and J 3 bases short, with 11 bases between. CDR3 sequence: CASLYRDNQPQHF. The DNA for the CDR3 is TGTGCCAGCCTCTACAGGGACAATCAGCCCCAGCATTTT.

The chain joins TRBV18 to TRBJ1-5; a weak D match, TRBD1 (5 bases). CDR1 and CDR2 (germline): KGHSH, LQKENI. V shed 1 base and J shed 0 bases, with 10 bases lying between them. CDR3 length equals 16 residues. The CDR3 DNA sequence: TGTGCCAGCTCACCACGCGGGGCCCCTAGCAATCAGCCCCAGCATTTT. Translation gives CASSPRGAPSNQPQHF. Variable domain in full (rest from reference TRBV18 and TRBJ1-5): NAGVMQNPRHLVRRRGQEARLRCSPMKGHSHVYWYRQLPEEGLKFMVYLQKENIIDESGMPKERFSAEFPKEGPSILRIQQVVRGDSAAYFCASSPRGAPSNQPQHFGDGTRLSIL.

This clone was seen a handful of times. V is TRBV10-1 and J is TRBJ2-1, with 10 positions matching TRBD2. CDR1 is WNHNN, CDR2 SYGVQD, per germline (reference sequence). This CDR3 is built from 15 residues. V lost 4 bases to trimming and J lost 2 bases; unmatched junction nucleotides: 2. CDR3 residues: CASSASGGTYNEQFF. The CDR3, as DNA: TGCGCCAGCAGTGCTAGCGGGGGTACCTACAATGAGCAGTTCTTC.

The chain recombines TRBV4-1 with TRBJ1-2, with D hard to call. The germline V gene has CDR1 MGHRA and CDR2 YSYEKL. V shed 1 base and J shed 6 bases, with 15 bases lying between them. The CDR3 is 15 amino acids. The CDR3 loop is CASSQGPTIGDGYTF. The CDR3 bases are TGCGCCAGCAGCCAAGGGCCAACTATCGGGGATGGCTACACCTTC.

V and J are TRBV6-4 and TRBJ1-2, with 9 bases fitting TRBD1. CDR1 and CDR2 from the germline V gene are MRHNA and SNTAGT. This CDR3 is built from 15 residues. Germline trimming cut 1 base from V and 3 bases from J; bases unmatched to any gene: 3. CDR3 region: CASSDWRDRDYGYTF. As DNA, the CDR3 is TGTGCCAGCAGTGACTGGAGGGACAGGGACTATGGCTACACCTTC.

This chain connects TRBV7-9 to TRBJ1-2; the D is unclear. The germline V and J ends were trimmed by 6 bases and 6 bases, with 14 bases remaining between them. The V gene's germline CDR1 is SEHNR and CDR2 FQNEAQ (reference sequence). The CDR3 is made up of 13 amino acids. CDR3 sequence reads: CASSSRVVDGYTF. The DNA for the CDR3 is TGTGCCAGCAGTTCGAGGGTCGTAGATGGCTACACCTTC.